The entry below describes one T cell receptor beta chain. This sample is drawn from a study of CD8 T cells in Susac syndrome. With random hexamers, reverse transcription was performed on roughly 0.5 to 1 ug of RNA. TCR beta CDR3 was amplified by immunoSEQ multiplex PCR. This amplification extended across 54 Vbeta and 13 Jbeta segments. TCRdb independently ran MiXCR on the immunoSEQ multiplex PCR reads; one entry per CDR3 protein. The sample carries 250,000 to 300,000 distinct CDR3 sequences, around nine tenths recorded once. The germline V gene encodes CDR1 SGHNT and CDR2 YYREEE (reference sequence). This CDR3 comprises 13 residues. The germline V and J ends were trimmed by 9 bases and 2 bases, with 14 bases remaining between them.

The sequence derives from a human donor with multiple sclerosis. This chain connects TRBV5-4 to TRBJ2-5; D is uncertain. The sample was CD8+ T cells from PBMCs. This CDR3 reads CANNMWGQETQYF. In nucleotides, the CDR3 is TGTGCCAACAATATGTGGGGACAAGAGACCCAGTACTTC.